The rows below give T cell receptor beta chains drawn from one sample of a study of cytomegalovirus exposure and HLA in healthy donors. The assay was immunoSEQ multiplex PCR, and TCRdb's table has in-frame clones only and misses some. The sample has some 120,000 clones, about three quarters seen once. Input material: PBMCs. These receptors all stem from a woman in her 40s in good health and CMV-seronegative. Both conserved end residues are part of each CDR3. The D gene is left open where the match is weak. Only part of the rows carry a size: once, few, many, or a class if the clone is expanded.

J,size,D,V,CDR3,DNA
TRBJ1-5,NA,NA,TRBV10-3,CAISAGGNQPQHF,TGTGCCATCAGTGCAGGGGGCAATCAGCCCCAGCATTTT
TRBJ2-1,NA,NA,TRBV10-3,CAISVSEGLVAEQFF,TGTGCCATCAGTGTATCGGAGGGCCTTGTTGCTGAGCAGTTCTTC
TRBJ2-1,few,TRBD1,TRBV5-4,CASSRGRGTGGNNEQFF,TGTGCCAGCAGCCGTGGCCGAGGGACAGGAGGTAACAATGAGCAGTTCTTC
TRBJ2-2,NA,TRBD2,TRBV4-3,CASSQDLGSSGGRRSGELFF,TGCGCCAGCAGCCAAGATCTGGGCTCCAGCGGGGGGCGCAGATCCGGGGAGCTGTTTTTT
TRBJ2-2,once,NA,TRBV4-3,CASSQDRVTPGELFF,TGCGCCAGCAGTCAAGATAGAGTAACTCCCGGGGAGCTGTTTTTT
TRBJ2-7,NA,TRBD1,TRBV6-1,CASRGTGTSEQYF,TGTGCCAGCAGGGGGACAGGGACGAGCGAGCAGTACTTC
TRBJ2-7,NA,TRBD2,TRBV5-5,CASSPNPTSGGYEQYF,TGTGCCAGCAGCCCAAACCCGACTAGCGGAGGATACGAGCAGTACTTC
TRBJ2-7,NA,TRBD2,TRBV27,CASSKAGRTSLEQYF,TGTGCCAGCAGTAAGGCGGGACGGACTAGCTTAGAGCAGTACTTC
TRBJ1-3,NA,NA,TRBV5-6,CASRRDPLVVSGNTIYF,TGTGCCAGCAGACGGGATCCCTTGGTCGTCTCTGGAAACACCATATATTTT
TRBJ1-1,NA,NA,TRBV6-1,CASSEGQGEAFF,TGTGCCAGCAGTGAGGGGCAGGGTGAAGCTTTCTTT
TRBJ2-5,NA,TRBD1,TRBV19,CASRGGQGITLQETQYF,TGTGCCAGCCGGGGGGGACAGGGGATAACATTACAAGAGACCCAGTACTTC
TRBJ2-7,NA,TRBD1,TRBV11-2,CASTLSGTGAYEQYF,TGTGCCAGCACTCTTAGCGGGACAGGGGCCTACGAGCAGTACTTC
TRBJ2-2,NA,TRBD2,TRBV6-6,CASTPSGTNTGELFF,TGTGCCAGCACCCCGAGCGGGACGAACACCGGGGAGCTGTTTTTT
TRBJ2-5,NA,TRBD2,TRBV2,CASSVAGELETQYF,TGTGCCAGCAGTGTAGCGGGAGAATTAGAGACCCAGTACTTC
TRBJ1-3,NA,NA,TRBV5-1,CASSEAWSKGNTIYF,TGCGCCAGCAGCGAGGCGTGGTCGAAGGGAAACACCATATATTTT
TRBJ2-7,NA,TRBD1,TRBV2,CASSEAGTGSYEQYF,TGTGCCAGCAGTGAGGCCGGGACAGGGAGTTACGAGCAGTACTTC
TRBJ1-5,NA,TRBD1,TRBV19,CASSQGDFGNQPQHF,TGTGCCAGCTCTCAGGGGGACTTCGGCAATCAGCCCCAGCATTTT
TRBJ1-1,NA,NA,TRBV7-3,CASSLSVNTEAFF,TGTGCCAGCAGCTTATCAGTGAACACTGAAGCTTTCTTT
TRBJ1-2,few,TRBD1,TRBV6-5,CASSRGTGDNYGYTF,TGTGCCAGCAGTCGTGGGACAGGGGATAACTATGGCTACACCTTC
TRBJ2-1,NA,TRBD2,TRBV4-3,CASSQDGGSSYNEQFF,TGCGCCAGCAGCCAAGACGGCGGGAGCTCCTACAATGAGCAGTTCTTC
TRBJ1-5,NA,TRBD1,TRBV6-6,CASGRQGGNQPQHF,TGTGCCAGCGGCAGACAGGGGGGCAATCAGCCCCAGCATTTT
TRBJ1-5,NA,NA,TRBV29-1,CSVILFTGPGGNQPQHF,TGCAGCGTAATCCTTTTCACAGGGCCAGGAGGCAATCAGCCCCAGCATTTT
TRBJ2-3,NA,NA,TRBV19,CASSIVGGLTDTQYF,TGTGCCAGTAGTATTGTGGGGGGTCTCACAGATACGCAGTATTTT
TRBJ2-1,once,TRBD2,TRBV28,CASSLTGLAGVHEQFF,TGTGCCAGCAGTTTAACGGGACTAGCGGGAGTTCATGAGCAGTTCTTC
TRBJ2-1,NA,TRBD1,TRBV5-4,CASSPPGQGSNEQFF,TGTGCCAGCAGCCCCCCGGGACAGGGGTCGAATGAGCAGTTCTTC
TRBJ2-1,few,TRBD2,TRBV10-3,CAIRAGTSAYNEQFF,TGTGCCATCAGGGCCGGGACTAGCGCCTACAATGAGCAGTTCTTC
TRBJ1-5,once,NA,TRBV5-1,CASSLAGQVNQPQHF,TGCGCCAGCAGCTTGGCAGGGCAGGTTAATCAGCCCCAGCATTTT
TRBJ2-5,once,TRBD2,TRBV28,CASSPSGSETQYF,TGTGCCAGCAGCCCTAGCGGGAGTGAGACCCAGTACTTC
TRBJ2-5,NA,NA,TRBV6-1,CASSLDSPETQYF,TGTGCCAGCAGTCTAGACTCTCCGGAGACCCAGTACTTC
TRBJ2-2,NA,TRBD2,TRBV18,CASSPQPGLAGAGELFF,TGTGCCAGCTCACCACAACCCGGACTAGCGGGAGCCGGGGAGCTGTTTTTT
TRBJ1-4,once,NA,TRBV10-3,CATGRAATNEKLFF,TGTGCCACCGGCAGGGCAGCAACTAATGAAAAACTGTTTTTT
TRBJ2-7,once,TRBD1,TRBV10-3,CATHGQGSYEQYF,TGTGCCACTCACGGACAGGGGAGCTACGAGCAGTACTTC
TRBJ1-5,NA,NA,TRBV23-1,CASSKGEWDSNQPQHF,TGCGCCAGCAGTAAGGGGGAATGGGATAGCAATCAGCCCCAGCATTTT
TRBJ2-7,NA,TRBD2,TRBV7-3,CASSLTLISGSYEQYF,TGTGCCAGCAGCTTAACGCTTATTAGCGGGAGCTACGAGCAGTACTTC
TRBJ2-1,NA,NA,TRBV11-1,CASSWTTGGGYNEQFF,TGTGCCAGCAGCTGGACCACCGGAGGCGGTTACAATGAGCAGTTCTTC
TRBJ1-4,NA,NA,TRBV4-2,CASSPRLLNEKLFF,TGTGCCAGCAGCCCTCGACTTCTGAATGAAAAACTGTTTTTT
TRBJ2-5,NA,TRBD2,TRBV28,CASSLARGGRETQYF,TGTGCCAGCAGTTTGGCCCGCGGGGGGCGAGAGACCCAGTACTTC
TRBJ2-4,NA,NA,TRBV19,CASSIAPGARSSQYF,TGTGCCAGTAGTATTGCCCCAGGGGCGCGGTCCAGTCAGTACTTC
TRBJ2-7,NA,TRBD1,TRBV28,CASSLLAGGHYEQYF,TGTGCCAGCAGTTTACTGGCAGGGGGCCACTACGAGCAGTACTTC
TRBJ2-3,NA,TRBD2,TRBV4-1,CASSQARASGGGTDTQYF,TGCGCCAGCAGCCAAGCGAGGGCTAGCGGGGGGGGGACAGATACGCAGTATTTT
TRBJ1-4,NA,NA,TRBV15,CATRAGITVEKLFF,TGTGCCACCAGGGCAGGGATAACAGTTGAAAAACTGTTTTTT
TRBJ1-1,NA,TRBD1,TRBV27,CASSPFPQGVRSNTEAFF,TGTGCCAGCAGCCCTTTCCCTCAGGGGGTTAGAAGTAACACTGAAGCTTTCTTT
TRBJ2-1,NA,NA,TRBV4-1,CASSPSPGLSSYNEQFF,TGCGCCAGCAGCCCTTCCCCGGGACTCAGCTCCTACAATGAGCAGTTCTTC
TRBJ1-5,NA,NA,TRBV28,CASSLLLAFSNQPQHF,TGTGCCAGCAGTCTCCTCCTAGCCTTTAGCAATCAGCCCCAGCATTTT
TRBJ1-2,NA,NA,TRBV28,CASSLIDYGYTF,TGTGCCAGCAGTTTAATAGACTATGGCTACACCTTC
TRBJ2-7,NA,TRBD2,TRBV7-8,CASGGLAGVLYEQYF,TGTGCCAGCGGTGGACTAGCGGGAGTCCTCTACGAGCAGTACTTC
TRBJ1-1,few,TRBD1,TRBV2,CASRGTGLNTEAFF,TGTGCCAGCAGGGGGACAGGACTCAACACTGAAGCTTTCTTT
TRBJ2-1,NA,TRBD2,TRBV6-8,CASSPRTSGSPPGNNEQFF,TGTGCCAGCAGTCCGAGAACTAGCGGGAGCCCACCGGGGAACAATGAGCAGTTCTTC
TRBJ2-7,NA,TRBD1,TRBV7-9,CASSPMTGNGEQYF,TGTGCCAGCAGCCCGATGACAGGGAACGGCGAGCAGTACTTC
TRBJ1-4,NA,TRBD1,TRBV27,CASSQTGRVEKLFF,TGTGCCAGCAGTCAGACAGGGCGGGTTGAAAAACTGTTTTTT
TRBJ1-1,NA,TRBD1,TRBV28,CASSLEGAMGTEAFF,TGTGCCAGCAGTTTGGAGGGGGCGATGGGAACTGAAGCTTTCTTT
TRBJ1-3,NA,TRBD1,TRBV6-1,CASSESGGGNTIYF,TGTGCCAGCAGTGAGTCAGGGGGAGGAAACACCATATATTTT